A selection of T cell receptor beta chains follows, all from one sample in a study of cytomegalovirus exposure and HLA in healthy donors. The table came from immunoSEQ multiplex PCR; TCRdb's copy has only in-frame clones and leaves some out. The repertoire holds approximately 190,000 clones, with 75% to 90% as singletons. What was sequenced was PBMCs. The receptors were gathered from a woman under 30 in good health and CMV-seronegative. CDR3s include the opening cysteine and the closing phenylalanine or tryptophan. The D gene is left open where the match is weak. The size of a clone is reported for some rows only, either as once, few or many, or as a class for expanded clones.

TRBV18,TRBJ1-1,-,-,TGTGCCAGCTCACCAAAGGGAGGCAACACTGAAGCTTTCTTT,CASSPKGGNTEAFF
TRBV30,TRBJ1-1,-,-,TGTGCCTCAGAAGCCGGGAGAGGGACTGAAGCTTTCTTT,CASEAGRGTEAFF
TRBV19,TRBJ2-3,-,-,TGTGCCAGTAGTATTTTCGAAGAGAGCACAGATACGCAGTATTTT,CASSIFEESTDTQYF
TRBV5-6,TRBJ2-1,-,few,TGTGCCAGCAGCTTGATCAATTCCCAGTACAATGAGCAGTTCTTC,CASSLINSQYNEQFF
TRBV5-4,TRBJ2-7,-,-,TGTGCCAGCAGCTTGGGTCAGGGCCCTACTTGGGAGCAGTACTTC,CASSLGQGPTWEQYF
TRBV6-4,TRBJ2-5,TRBD2,-,TGTGCCAGCAATACTAGCGGGCGGACTGAAGAGACCCAGTACTTC,CASNTSGRTEETQYF
TRBV6-5,TRBJ2-3,TRBD2,-,TGTGCCAGCAGTTGGGCTAGCGGGGGCCAAGGGGATACGCAGTATTTT,CASSWASGGQGDTQYF
TRBV11-2,TRBJ2-1,TRBD2,few,TGTGCCAGCAGCTTAGGTCAGATTGACAGCGGGGTCTACAATGAGCAGTTCTTC,CASSLGQIDSGVYNEQFF
TRBV10-3,TRBJ2-7,TRBD1,-,TGTGCCATCAGTGAGGGGACAGCTAACGAGCAGTACTTC,CAISEGTANEQYF
TRBV5-6,TRBJ1-6,TRBD1,many,TGTGCCAGCAGCTTGAGCGGGACAGGTTATAATTCACCCCTCCACTTT,CASSLSGTGYNSPLHF
TRBV6-4,TRBJ2-2,-,-,TGTGCCAGCAGTCTCGGGTTGGACGGGGAGCTGTTTTTT,CASSLGLDGELFF
TRBV2,TRBJ2-1,TRBD2,-,TGTGCCAGCAGACTAGCGGGAGGTTCGTATGAGCAGTTCTTC,CASRLAGGSYEQFF